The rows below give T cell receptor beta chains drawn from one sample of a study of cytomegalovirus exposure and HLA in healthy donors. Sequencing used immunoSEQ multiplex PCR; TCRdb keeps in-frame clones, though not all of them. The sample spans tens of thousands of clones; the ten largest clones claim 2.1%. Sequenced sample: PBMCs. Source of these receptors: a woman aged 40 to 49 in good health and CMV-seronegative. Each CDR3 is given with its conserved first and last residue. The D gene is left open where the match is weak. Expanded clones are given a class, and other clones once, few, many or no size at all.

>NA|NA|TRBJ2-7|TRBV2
TGTGCCAGCAGTCTCCTCGCCTACGAGCAGTACTTC
CASSLLAYEQYF
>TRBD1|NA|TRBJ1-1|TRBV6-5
TGTGCCAGCAGTTACTCGGGACAGGTGAACACTGAAGCTTTCTTT
CASSYSGQVNTEAFF
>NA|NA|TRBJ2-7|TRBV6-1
TGTGCCAGCAGTGAAGTGCCAGGGGTCTCCTACGAGCAGTACTTC
CASSEVPGVSYEQYF
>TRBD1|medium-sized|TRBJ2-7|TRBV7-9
TGTGCCAGCAGCACTCGGGACAGCACCTACGAGCAGTACTTC
CASSTRDSTYEQYF
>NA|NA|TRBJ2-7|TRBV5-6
TGTGCCAGCAGCTTGTACTACGAGCAGTACTTC
CASSLYYEQYF
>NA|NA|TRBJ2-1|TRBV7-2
TGTGCCAGCAGCCTGCGGGGAACCGTTTCCGACAATGAGCAGTTCTTC
CASSLRGTVSDNEQFF
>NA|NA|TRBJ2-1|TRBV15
TGTGCCACCAGCAGAGATAGCGGAGGGGTGAACAATGAGCAGTTCTTC
CATSRDSGGVNNEQFF
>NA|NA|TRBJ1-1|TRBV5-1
TGCGCCAGTACTAAAACGGCCGGCGCTGAAGCTTTCTTT
CASTKTAGAEAFF
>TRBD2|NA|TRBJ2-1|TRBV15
TGTGCCACCAGCAGGGGCGGGAGCGCCGCCTACAATGAGCAGTTCTTC
CATSRGGSAAYNEQFF
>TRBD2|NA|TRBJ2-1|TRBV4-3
TGCGCCAGCAGCCAAGATCTTGGCGGGGGGGTCTACAATGAGCAGTTCTTC
CASSQDLGGGVYNEQFF
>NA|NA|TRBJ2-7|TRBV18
TGTGCCAGCTCACCCGGGGGGCGCTCCTACGAGCAGTACTTC
CASSPGGRSYEQYF
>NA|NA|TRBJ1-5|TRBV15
TGTGCCACCAGCGCGCCAAAGGGGGTTAGCAATCAGCCCCAGCATTTT
CATSAPKGVSNQPQHF
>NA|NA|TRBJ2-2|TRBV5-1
TGCGCCAGCAGCCCCCATTCGGGCGGGGAGCTGTTTTTT
CASSPHSGGELFF
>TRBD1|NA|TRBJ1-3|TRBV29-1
TGCAGTTACAGCCCCGGGACAGGGTTGGGAAACACCATATATTTT
CSYSPGTGLGNTIYF
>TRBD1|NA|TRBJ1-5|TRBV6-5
TGTGCCAGCAGTTACTCCGGACAGGGCAATCAGCCCCAGCATTTT
CASSYSGQGNQPQHF
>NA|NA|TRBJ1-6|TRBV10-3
TGTGCCATCAGTGGAGGGAACTATAATTCACCCCTCCACTTT
CAISGGNYNSPLHF
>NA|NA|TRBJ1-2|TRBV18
TGTGCCAGCTCACCACCGGAGGGAGGGGATGGCTACACCTTC
CASSPPEGGDGYTF